This T cell receptor (beta chain) was documented in a study of blood T cells in healthy people across ages. The second PCR ran roughly 6 to 11 cycles with a sample-barcoded 5' primer and J-beta primers. TCRdb ran MiXCR on the 5' RACE reads and lists one entry per CDR3 protein. The sample holds 450,000 to 600,000 distinct CDR3 sequences, 27% seen once. It was around 10 milliliters of peripheral blood that were drawn from each donor. This clonotype was seen more than once but under ten times. Antigen specificity is unknown. Study-wide results and caveats: Long-lived donors carried more naive CD4+ cells and greater diversity than aged donors.

J was trimmed by 0 bases and V by 6 bases; bases with no gene match: 17. This CDR3 comprises 19 residues. These same records also appear under a second study, on T cells of mothers and their children. Turning to that study: Comparable shaping of TCR recombination output by thymic selection was observed in related and unrelated pairs. Slightly higher overlap, not significant, was seen in related mother-child pairs than in unrelated pairs.

Sequencing input: blood. V is TRBV12-3 or TRBV12-4 and J is TRBJ2-4, with 7 positions matching TRBD1. The sequence was collected from a boy younger than 10 in good health. CDR3 in amino acids: CASSHPIDRVGLAKNIQYF. DNA of the CDR3: TGTGCCAGCAGCCACCCCATCGACAGGGTGGGATTAGCCAAAAACATTCAGTACTTC.